The present T cell receptor beta chain was sequenced within a study of somatic mutations in cytotoxic T cells in rheumatoid arthritis. Only in-frame clones appear in the TCRdb table, and some are missing; sequencing was by immunoSEQ multiplex PCR. The sample holds 15,000 to 20,000 clones, around 80% seen once. Germline-derived CDR1 and CDR2 are SGHKS and YYEKEE (reference sequence). The CDR3 covers 15 residues. Between the trimmed V and J ends, which lost 5 bases and 6 bases, there was a span of 17 bases. Sequencing was carried out using CD8+ T cells sorted from blood. The TCR originated in an adult with rheumatoid arthritis. The rearrangement links TRBV5-5 to TRBJ2-2; D remains unclear. CDR3 in amino acids: CASSSSIPSAGELFF. The CDR3 region has the DNA TGTGCCAGCAGTTCCAGCATACCAAGCGCCGGGGAGCTGTTTTTT.